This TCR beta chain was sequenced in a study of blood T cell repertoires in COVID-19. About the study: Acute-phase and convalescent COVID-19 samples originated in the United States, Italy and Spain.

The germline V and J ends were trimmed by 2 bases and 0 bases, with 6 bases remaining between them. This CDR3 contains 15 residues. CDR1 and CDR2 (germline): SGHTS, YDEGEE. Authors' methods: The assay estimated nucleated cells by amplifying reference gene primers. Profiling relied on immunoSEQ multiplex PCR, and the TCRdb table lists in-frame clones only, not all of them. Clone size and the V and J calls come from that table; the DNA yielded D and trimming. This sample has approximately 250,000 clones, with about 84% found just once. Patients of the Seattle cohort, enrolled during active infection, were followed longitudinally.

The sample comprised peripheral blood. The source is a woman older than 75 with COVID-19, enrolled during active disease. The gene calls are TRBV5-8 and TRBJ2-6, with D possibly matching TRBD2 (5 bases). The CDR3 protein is CASSFGSSGANVLTF. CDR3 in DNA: TGTGCCAGCAGCTTTGGGAGCTCTGGGGCCAACGTCCTGACTTTC.